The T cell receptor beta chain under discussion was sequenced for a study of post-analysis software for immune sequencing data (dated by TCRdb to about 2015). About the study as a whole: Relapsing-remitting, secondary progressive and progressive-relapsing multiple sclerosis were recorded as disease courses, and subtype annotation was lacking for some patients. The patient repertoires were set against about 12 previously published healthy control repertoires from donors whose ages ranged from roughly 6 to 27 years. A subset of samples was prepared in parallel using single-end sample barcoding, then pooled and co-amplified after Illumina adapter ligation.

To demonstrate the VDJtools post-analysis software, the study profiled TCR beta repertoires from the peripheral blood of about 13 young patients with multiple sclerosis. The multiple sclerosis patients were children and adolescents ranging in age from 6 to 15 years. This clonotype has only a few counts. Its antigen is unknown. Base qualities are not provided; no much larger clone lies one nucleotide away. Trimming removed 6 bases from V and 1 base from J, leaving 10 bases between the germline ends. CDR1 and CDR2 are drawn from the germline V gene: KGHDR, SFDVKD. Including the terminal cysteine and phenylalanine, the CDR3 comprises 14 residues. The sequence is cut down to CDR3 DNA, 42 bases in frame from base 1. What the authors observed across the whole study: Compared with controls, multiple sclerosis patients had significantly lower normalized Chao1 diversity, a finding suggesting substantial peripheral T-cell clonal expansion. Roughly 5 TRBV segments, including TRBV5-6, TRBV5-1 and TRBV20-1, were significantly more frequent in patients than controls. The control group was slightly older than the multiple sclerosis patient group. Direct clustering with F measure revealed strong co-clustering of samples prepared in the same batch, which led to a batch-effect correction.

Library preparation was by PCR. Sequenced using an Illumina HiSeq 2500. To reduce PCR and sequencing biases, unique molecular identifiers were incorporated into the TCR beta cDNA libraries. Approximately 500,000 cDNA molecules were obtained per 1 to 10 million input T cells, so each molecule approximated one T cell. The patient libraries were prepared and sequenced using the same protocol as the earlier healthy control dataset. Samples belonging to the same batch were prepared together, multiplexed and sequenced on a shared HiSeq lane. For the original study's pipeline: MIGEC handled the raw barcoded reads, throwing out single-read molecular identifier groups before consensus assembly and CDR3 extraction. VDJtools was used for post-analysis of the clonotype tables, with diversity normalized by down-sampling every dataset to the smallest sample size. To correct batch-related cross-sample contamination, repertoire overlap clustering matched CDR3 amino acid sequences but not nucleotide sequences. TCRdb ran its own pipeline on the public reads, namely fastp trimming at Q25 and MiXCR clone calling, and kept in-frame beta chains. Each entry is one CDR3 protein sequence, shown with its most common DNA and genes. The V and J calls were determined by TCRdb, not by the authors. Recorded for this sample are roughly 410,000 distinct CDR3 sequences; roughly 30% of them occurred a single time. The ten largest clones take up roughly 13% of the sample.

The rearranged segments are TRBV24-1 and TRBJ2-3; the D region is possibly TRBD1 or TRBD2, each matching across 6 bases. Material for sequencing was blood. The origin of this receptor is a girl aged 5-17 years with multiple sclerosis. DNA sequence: TGTGCCACCAGTCTGGAGGGGGGCACAGATACGCAGTATTTT. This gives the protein CATSLEGGTDTQYF.